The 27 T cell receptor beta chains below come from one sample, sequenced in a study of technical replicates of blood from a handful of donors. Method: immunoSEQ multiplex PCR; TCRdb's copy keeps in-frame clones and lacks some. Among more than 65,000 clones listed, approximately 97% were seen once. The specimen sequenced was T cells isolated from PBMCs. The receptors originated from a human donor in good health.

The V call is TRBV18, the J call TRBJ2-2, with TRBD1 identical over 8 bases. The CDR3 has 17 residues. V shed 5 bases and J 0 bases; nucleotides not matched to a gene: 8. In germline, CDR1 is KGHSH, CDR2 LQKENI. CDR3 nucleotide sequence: TGTGCCAGCTCATCGACAGGGGACTCTTCGAACACCGGGGAGCTGTTTTTT. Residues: CASSSTGDSSNTGELFF. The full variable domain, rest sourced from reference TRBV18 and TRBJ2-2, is NAGVMQNPRHLVRRRGQEARLRCSPMKGHSHVYWYRQLPEEGLKFMVYLQKENIIDESGMPKERFSAEFPKEGPSILRIQQVVRGDSAAYFCASSSTGDSSNTGELFFGEGSRLTVL.

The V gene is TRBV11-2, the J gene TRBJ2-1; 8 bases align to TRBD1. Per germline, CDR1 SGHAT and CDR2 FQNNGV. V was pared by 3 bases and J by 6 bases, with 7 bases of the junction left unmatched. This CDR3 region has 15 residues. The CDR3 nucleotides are TGTGCCAGCAGCTTTTCGGACAGGGAAATCAATGAGCAGTTCTTC. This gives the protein CASSFSDREINEQFF. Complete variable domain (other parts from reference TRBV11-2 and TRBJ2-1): EAGVAQSPRYKIIEKRQSVAFWCNPISGHATLYWYQQILGQGPKLLIQFQNNGVVDDSQLPKDRFSAERLKGVDSTLKIQPAKLEDSAVYLCASSFSDREINEQFFGPGTRLTVL.

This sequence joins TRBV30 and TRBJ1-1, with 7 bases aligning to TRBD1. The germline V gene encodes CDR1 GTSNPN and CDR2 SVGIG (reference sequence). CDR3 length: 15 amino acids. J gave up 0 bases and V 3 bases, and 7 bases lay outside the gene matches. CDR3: CAWRRFRGMNTEAFF. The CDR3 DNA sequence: TGTGCCTGGAGGAGGTTCAGGGGGATGAACACTGAAGCTTTCTTT.

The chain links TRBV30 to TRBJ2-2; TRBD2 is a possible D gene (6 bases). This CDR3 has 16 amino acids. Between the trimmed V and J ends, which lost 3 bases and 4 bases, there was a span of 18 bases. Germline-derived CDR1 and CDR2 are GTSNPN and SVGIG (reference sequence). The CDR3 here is CAWRKALGLLTGELFF. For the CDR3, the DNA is TGTGCCTGGAGGAAAGCCTTGGGACTCCTCACCGGGGAGCTGTTTTTT.

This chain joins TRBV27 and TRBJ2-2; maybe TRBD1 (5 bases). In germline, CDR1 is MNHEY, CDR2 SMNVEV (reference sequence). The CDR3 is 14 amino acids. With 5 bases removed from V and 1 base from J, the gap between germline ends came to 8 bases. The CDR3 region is CASSKGRNTGELFF. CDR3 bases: TGTGCCAGCAGTAAGGGGCGGAACACCGGGGAGCTGTTTTTT.

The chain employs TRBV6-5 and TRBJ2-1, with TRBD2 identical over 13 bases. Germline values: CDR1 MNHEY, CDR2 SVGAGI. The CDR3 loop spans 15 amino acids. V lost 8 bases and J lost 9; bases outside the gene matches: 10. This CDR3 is CASVTGTSGKIEQFF. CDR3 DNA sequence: TGTGCCAGCGTAACCGGGACTAGCGGGAAAATTGAGCAGTTCTTC.

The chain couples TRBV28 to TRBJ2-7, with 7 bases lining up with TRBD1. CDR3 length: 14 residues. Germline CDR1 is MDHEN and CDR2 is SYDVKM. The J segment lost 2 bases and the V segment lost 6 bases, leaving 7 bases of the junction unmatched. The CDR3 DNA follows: TGTGCCAGCAGCAGATCCGGGACAGCCTACGAGCAGTACTTC. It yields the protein CASSRSGTAYEQYF.

The DNA for the CDR3 is TGCGCCAGCAGCTTCCAGGGCGGAAGCACTGAAGCTTTCTTT. Residues: CASSFQGGSTEAFF. The chain recombines TRBV5-1 with TRBJ1-1; TRBD1 is a possible D gene (5 bases). This CDR3 region has 14 residues. V gave up 2 bases and J gave up 4 bases, with 12 bases separating them. CDR1 SGHRS and CDR2 YFSETQ come from the germline V gene. The full variable domain, rest sourced from reference TRBV5-1 and TRBJ1-1, is KAGVTQTPRYLIKTRGQQVTLSCSPISGHRSVSWYQQTPGQGLQFLFEYFSETQRNKGNFPGRFSGRQFSNSRSEMNVSTLELGDSALYLCASSFQGGSTEAFFGQGTRLTVV.

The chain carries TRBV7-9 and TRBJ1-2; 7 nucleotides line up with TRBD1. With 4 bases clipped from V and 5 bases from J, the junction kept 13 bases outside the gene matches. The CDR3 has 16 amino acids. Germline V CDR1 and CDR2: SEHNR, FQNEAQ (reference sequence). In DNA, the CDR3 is TGTGCCAGCAGCTCATCCATTGGACAGGCTTTGTATGGCTACACCTTC. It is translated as CASSSSIGQALYGYTF.

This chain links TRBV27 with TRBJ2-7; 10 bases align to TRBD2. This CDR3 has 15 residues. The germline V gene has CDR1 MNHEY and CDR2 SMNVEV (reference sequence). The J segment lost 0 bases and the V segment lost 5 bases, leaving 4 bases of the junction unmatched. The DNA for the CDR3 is TGTGCCAGCAGTCTCAGGACTAGCGGCTCCTACGAGCAGTACTTC. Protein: CASSLRTSGSYEQYF.

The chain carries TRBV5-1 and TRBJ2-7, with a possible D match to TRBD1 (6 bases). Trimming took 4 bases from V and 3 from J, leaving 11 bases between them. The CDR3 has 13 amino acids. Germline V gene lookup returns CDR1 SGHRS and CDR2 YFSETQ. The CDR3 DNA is TGCGCCAGCAGCGTGGACAGTAACTACGAGCAGTACTTC. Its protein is CASSVDSNYEQYF.

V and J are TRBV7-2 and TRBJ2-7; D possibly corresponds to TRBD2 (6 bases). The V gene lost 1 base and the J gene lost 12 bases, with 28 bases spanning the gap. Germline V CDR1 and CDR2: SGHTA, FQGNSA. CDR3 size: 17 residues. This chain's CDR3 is CASSLEQGVYSGDRRYF. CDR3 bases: TGTGCCAGCAGCTTAGAGCAAGGAGTTTATAGCGGAGATAGGCGGTACTTC.

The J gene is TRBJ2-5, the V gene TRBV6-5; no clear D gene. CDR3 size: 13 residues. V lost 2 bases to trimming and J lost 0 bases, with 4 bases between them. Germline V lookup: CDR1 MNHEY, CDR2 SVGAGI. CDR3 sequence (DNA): TGTGCCAGCAGTTACGCGTACCAAGAGACCCAGTACTTC. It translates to CASSYAYQETQYF.

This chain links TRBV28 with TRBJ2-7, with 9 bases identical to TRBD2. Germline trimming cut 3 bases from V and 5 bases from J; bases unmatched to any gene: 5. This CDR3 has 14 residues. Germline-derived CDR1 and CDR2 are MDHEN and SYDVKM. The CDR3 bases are TGTGCCAGCAGTTTCCGTCTAGCGGGAAACGAGCAGTACTTC. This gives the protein CASSFRLAGNEQYF.

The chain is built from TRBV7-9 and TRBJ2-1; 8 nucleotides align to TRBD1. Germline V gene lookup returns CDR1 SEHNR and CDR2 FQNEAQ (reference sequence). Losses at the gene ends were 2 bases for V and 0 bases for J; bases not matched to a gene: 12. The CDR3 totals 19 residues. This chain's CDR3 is CASSLTPYRGITSYNEQFF. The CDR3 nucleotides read TGTGCCAGCAGCTTAACCCCGTACAGGGGGATAACCTCCTACAATGAGCAGTTCTTC.

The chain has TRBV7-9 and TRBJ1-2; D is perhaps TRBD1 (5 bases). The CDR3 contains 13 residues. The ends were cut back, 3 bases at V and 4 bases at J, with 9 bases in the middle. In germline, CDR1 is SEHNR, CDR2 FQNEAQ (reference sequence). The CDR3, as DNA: TGTGCCAGCAGCTTCTCGGGACTCTATGGCTACACCTTC. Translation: CASSFSGLYGYTF.

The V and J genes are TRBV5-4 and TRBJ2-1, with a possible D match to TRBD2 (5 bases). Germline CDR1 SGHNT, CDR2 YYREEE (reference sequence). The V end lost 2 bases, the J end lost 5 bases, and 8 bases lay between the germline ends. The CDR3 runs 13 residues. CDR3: CASSLSRDNEQFF. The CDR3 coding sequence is TGTGCCAGCAGCTTATCGCGGGACAATGAGCAGTTCTTC.

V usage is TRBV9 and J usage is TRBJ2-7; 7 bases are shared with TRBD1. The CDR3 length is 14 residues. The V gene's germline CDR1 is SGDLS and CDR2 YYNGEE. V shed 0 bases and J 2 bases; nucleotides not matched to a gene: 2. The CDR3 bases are TGTGCCAGCAGCGTAGGAGGGACAGCCTACGAGCAGTACTTC. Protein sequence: CASSVGGTAYEQYF. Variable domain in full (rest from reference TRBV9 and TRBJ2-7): DSGVTQTPKHLITATGQRVTLRCSPRSGDLSVYWYQQSLDQGLQFLIQYYNGEERAKGNILERFSAQQFPDLHSELNLSSLELGDSALYFCASSVGGTAYEQYFGPGTRLTVT.

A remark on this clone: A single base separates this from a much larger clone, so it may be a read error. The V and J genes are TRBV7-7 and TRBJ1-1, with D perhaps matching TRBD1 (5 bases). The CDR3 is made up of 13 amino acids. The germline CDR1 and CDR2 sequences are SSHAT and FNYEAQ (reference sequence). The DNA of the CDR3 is TGTGCTAGCAGCTTAGACAGGAACACTGAAGCTTTCTTT. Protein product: CASSLDRNTEAFF.

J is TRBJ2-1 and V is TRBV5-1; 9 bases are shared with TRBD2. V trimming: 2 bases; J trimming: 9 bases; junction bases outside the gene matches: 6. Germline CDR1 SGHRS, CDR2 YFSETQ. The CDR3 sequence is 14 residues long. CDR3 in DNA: TGCGCCAGCAGCTTACAGCGGGAGGAGGGTGAGCAGTTCTTC. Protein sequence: CASSLQREEGEQFF.

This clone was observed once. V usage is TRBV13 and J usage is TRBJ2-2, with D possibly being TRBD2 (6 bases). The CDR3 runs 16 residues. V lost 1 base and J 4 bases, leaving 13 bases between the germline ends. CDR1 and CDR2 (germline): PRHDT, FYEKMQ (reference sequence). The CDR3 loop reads CASSLVWGLRTGELFF. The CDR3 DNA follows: TGTGCCAGCAGCTTAGTGTGGGGACTTCGCACCGGGGAGCTGTTTTTT.

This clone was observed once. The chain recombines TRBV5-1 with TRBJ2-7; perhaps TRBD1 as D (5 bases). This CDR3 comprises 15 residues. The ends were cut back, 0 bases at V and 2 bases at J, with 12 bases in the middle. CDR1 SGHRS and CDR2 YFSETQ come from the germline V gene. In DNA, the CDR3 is TGCGCCAGCAGCTTGGGTCATGTAGGGGCCTACGAGCAGTACTTC. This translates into CASSLGHVGAYEQYF.

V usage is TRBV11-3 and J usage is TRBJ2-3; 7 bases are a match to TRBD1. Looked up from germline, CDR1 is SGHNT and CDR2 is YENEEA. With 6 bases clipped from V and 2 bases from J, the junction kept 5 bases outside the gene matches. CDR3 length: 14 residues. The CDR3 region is CASRKGQLTDTQYF. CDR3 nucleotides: TGTGCCAGCAGGAAGGGACAGCTCACAGATACGCAGTATTTT.

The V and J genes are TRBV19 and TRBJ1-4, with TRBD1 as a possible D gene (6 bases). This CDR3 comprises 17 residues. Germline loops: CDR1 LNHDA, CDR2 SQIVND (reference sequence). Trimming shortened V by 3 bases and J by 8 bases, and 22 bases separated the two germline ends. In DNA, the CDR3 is TGTGCCAGTAGTATCTATCTACCACAGGGTACAGGGGAAAAACTGTTTTTT. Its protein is CASSIYLPQGTGEKLFF.

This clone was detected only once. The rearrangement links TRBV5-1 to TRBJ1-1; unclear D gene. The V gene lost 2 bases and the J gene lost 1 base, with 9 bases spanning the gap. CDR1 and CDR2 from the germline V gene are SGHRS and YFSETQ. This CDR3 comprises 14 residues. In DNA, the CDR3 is TGCGCCAGCAGCTTCGGAGGGAGGAACACTGAAGCTTTCTTT. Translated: CASSFGGRNTEAFF.

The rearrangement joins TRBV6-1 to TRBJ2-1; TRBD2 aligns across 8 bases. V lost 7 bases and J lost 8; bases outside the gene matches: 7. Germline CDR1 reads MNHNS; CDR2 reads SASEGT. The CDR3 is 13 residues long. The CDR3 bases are TGTGCCAGCAACCAGCGGGAGAAATATGAGCAGTTCTTC. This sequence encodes CASNQREKYEQFF.

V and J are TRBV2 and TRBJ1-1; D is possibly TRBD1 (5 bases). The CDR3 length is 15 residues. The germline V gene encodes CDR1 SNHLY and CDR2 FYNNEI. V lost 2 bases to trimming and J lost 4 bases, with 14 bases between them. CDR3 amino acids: CASSEREGAGTEAFF. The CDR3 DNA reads TGTGCCAGCAGTGAAAGGGAAGGGGCCGGCACTGAAGCTTTCTTT. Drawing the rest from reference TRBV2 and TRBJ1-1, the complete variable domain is EPEVTQTPSHQVTQMGQEVILRCVPISNHLYFYWYRQILGQKVEFLVSFYNNEISEKSEIFDDQFSVERPDGSNFTLKIRSTKLEDSAMYFCASSEREGAGTEAFFGQGTRLTVV.